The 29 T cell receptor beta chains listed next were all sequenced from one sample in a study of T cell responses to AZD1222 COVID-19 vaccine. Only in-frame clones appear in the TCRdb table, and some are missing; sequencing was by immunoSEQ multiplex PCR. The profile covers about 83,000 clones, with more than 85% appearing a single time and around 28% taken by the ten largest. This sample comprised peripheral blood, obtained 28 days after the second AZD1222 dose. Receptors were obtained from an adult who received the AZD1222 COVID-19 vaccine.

The DNA for the CDR3 is TGTGCCAGCAGGACAGGACAGAACACTGAAGCTTTCTTT. This gives the protein CASRTGQNTEAFF. The chain carries TRBV25-1 and TRBJ1-1; D is perhaps TRBD1 (6 bases). This CDR3 has 13 residues. The V gene's germline CDR1 is MGHDK and CDR2 SYGVNS. V shed 6 bases and J shed 1 base, with 9 bases lying between them.

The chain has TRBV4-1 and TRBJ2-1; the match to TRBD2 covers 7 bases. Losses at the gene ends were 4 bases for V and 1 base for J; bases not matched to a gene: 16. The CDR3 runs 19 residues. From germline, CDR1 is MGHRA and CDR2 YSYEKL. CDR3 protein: CASSPRQAGVLGSYNEQFF. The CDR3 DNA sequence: TGCGCCAGCAGCCCCAGGCAGGCGGGAGTGCTAGGATCCTACAATGAGCAGTTCTTC.

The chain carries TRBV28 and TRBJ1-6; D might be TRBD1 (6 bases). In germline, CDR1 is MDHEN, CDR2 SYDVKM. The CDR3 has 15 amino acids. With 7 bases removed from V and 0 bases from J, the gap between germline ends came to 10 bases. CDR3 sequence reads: CASIDRSSYNSPLHF. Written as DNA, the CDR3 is TGTGCCAGCATAGACAGGAGCTCCTATAATTCACCCCTCCACTTT.

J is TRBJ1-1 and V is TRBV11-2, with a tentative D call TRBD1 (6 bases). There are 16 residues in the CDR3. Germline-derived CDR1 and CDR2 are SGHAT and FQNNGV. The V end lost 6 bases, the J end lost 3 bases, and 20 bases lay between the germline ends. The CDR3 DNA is TGTGCCAGCAGGTCGATCAGGGGTGATCGGTACACTGAAGCTTTCTTT. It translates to CASRSIRGDRYTEAFF.

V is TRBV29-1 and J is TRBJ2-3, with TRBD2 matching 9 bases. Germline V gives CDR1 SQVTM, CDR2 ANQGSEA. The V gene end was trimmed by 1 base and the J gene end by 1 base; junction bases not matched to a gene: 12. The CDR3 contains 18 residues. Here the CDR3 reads CSVEVGSGRYQGTDTQYF. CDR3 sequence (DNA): TGCAGCGTTGAAGTGGGAAGCGGGAGGTATCAAGGCACAGATACGCAGTATTTT.

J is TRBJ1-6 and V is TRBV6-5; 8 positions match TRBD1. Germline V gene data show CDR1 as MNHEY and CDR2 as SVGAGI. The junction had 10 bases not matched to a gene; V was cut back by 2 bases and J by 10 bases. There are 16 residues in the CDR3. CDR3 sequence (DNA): TGTGCCAGCAGTTACGGCCCACAGGGGGTCAAATCACCCCTCCACTTT. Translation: CASSYGPQGVKSPLHF.

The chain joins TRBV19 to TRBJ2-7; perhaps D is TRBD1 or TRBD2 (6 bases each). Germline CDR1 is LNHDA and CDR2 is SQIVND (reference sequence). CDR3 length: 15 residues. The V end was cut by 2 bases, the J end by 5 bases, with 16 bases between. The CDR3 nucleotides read TGTGCCAGTAGTATAATGGGGGGCCTTCGGGACGAGCAGTACTTC. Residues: CASSIMGGLRDEQYF.

CDR3 loop: CAISEKRQGNTGELFF. The CDR3 nucleotides read TGTGCCATCAGTGAGAAACGACAGGGGAACACCGGGGAGCTGTTTTTT. This chain joins TRBV10-3 and TRBJ2-2, with TRBD1 matching over 7 bases. J was trimmed by 1 base and V by 2 bases; bases with no gene match: 4. The CDR3 has 16 residues. Germline V lookup: CDR1 ENHRY, CDR2 SYGVKD.

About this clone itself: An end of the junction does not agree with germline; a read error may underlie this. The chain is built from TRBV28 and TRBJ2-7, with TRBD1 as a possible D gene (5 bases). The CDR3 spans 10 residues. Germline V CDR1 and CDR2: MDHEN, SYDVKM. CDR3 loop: CASSSTAFHW. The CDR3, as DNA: TGTGCCAGCAGTTCGACAGCCTTCCACTGG.

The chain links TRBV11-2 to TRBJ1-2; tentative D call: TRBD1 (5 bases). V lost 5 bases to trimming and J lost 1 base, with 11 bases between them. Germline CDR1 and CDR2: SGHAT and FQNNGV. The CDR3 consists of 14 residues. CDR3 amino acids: CASSPGPFNYGYTF. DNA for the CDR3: TGTGCCAGCAGCCCGGGGCCCTTTAACTATGGCTACACCTTC.

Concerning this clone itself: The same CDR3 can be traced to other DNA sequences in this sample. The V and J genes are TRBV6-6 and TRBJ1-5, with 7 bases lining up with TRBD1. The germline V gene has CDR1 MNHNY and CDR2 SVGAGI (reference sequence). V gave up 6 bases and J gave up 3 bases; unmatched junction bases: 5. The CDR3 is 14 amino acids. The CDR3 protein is CASRPGQTNQPQHF. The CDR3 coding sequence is TGTGCCAGCAGGCCGGGACAGACCAATCAGCCCCAGCATTTT.

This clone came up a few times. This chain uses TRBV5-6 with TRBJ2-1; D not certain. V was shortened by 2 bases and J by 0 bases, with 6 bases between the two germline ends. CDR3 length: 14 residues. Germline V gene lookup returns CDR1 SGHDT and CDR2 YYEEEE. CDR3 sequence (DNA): TGTGCCAGCAGCTTTGGTGGCTCCTACAATGAGCAGTTCTTC. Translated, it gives CASSFGGSYNEQFF.

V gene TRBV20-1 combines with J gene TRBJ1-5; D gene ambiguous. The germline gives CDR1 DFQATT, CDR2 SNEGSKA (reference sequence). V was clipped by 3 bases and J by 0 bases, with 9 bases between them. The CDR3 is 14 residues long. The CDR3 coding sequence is TGCAGTGCTAGTAAGCCAATTAGCAATCAGCCCCAGCATTTT. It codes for CSASKPISNQPQHF.

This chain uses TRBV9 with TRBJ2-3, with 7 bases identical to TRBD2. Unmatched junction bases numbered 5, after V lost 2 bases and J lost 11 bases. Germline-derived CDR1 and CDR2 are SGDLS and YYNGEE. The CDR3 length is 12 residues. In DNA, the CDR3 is TGTGCCAGCAGCGTGGAAGCGGGGTTGCAGTATTTT. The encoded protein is CASSVEAGLQYF.

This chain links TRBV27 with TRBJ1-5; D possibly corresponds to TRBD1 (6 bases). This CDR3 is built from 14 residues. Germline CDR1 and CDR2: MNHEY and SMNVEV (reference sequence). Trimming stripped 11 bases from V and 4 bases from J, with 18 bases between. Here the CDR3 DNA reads TGTGCCGCGTCCGGGGCAGGGGAAAATCAGCCCCAGCATTTT. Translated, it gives CAASGAGENQPQHF.

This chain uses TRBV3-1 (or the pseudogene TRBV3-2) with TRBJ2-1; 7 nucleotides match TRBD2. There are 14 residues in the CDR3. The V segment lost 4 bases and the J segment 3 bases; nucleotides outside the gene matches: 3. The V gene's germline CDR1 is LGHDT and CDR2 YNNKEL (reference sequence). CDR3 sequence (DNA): TGTGCCAGCAGCCCATGGACTAGCTACAATGAGCAGTTCTTC. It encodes CASSPWTSYNEQFF.

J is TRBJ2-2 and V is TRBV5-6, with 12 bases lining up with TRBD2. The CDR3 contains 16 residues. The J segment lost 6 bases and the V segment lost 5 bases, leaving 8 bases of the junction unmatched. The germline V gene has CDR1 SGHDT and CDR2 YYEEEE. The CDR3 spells CASRTSGRRVAGELFF. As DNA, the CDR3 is TGTGCCAGCAGGACTAGCGGGAGACGTGTGGCCGGGGAGCTGTTTTTT.

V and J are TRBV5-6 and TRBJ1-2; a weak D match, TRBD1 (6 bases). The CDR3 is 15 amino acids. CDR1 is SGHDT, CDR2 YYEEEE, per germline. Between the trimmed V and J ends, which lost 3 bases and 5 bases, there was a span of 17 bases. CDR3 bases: TGTGCCAGCAGCTCCGGGACACCAAAAAAATATGGCTACACCTTC. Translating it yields CASSSGTPKKYGYTF.

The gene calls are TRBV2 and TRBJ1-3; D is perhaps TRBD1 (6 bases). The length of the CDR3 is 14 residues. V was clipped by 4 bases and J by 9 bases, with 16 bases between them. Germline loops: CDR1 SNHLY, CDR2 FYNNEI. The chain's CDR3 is CASSGDTSRITIYF. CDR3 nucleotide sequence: TGTGCCAGCAGTGGGGACACGTCCCGGATCACCATATATTTT.

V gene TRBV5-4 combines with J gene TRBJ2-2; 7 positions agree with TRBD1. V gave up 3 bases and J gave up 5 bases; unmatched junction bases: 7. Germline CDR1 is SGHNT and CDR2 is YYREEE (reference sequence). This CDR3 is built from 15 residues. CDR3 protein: CASSSQGVLTGELFF. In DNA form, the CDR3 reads TGTGCCAGCAGCTCCCAGGGGGTTTTAACCGGGGAGCTGTTTTTT.

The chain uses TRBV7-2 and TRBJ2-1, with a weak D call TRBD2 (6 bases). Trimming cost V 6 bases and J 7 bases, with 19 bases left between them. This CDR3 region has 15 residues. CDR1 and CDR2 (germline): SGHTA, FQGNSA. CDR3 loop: CASSRRRGGENEQFF. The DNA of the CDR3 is TGTGCCAGCAGTCGCCGGCGGGGTGGGGAAAATGAGCAGTTCTTC.

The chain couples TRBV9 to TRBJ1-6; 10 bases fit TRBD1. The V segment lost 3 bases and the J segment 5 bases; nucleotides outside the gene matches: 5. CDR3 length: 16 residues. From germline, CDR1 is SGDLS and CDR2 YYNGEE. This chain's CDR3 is CASSDDRGPNNSPLHF. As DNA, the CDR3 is TGTGCCAGCAGCGATGACAGGGGGCCGAATAATTCACCCCTCCACTTT.

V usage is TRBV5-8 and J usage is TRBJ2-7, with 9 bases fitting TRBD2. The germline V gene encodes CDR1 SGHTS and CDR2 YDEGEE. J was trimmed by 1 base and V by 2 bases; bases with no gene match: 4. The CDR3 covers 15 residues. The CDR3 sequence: CASSFAGGPSYEQYF. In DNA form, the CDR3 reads TGTGCCAGCAGCTTCGCGGGAGGGCCTTCCTACGAGCAGTACTTC.

For the CDR3, the DNA is TGCGCCAGCAGCCAAGAAAACGAGCAGTACTTC. This codes for CASSQENEQYF. V is TRBV4-1 and J is TRBJ2-7; D gene uncertain. Germline assignment: CDR1 MGHRA and CDR2 YSYEKL. V gave up 0 bases and J gave up 5 bases, with 2 bases separating them. This CDR3 has 11 residues.

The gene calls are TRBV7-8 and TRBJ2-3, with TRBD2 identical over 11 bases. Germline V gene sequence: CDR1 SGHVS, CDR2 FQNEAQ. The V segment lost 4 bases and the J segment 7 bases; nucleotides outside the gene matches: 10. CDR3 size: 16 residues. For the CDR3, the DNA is TGTGCCAGCAGCTCTGGGGGCCTAGCGGGAGGATATACGCAGTATTTT. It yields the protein CASSSGGLAGGYTQYF.

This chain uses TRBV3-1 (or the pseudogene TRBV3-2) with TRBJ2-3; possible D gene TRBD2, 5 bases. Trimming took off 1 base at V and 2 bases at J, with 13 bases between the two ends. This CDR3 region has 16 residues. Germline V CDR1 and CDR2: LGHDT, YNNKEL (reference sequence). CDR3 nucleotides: TGTGCCAGCAGCCAAGTTGGGTCGGGGAACACAGATACGCAGTATTTT. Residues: CASSQVGSGNTDTQYF.

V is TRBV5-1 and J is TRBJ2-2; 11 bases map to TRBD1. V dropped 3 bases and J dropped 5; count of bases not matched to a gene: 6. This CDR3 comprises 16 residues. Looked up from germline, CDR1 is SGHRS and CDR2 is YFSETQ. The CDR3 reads CASSWTGGGGTGELFF. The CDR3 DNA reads TGCGCCAGCAGCTGGACAGGGGGCGGCGGAACCGGGGAGCTGTTTTTT.

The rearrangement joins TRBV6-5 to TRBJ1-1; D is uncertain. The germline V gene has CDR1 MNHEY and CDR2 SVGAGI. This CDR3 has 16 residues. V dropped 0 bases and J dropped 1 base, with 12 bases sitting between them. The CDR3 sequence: CASSYSSVPKNTEAFF. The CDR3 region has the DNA TGTGCCAGCAGTTACTCATCGGTCCCTAAGAACACTGAAGCTTTCTTT.

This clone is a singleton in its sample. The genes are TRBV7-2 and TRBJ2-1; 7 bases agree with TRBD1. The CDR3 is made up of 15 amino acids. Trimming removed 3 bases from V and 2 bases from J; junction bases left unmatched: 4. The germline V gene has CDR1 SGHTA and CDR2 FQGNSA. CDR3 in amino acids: CASSLDRPTYNEQFF. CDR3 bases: TGTGCCAGCAGCTTGGACAGGCCAACCTACAATGAGCAGTTCTTC.